The 27 T cell receptor beta chains in this list originate from one sample, sequenced in a study of shared clonotypes between healthy human individuals. This table comes from immunoSEQ multiplex PCR, and its TCRdb copy is limited to in-frame clones, with some not included. The sample holds 850,000 to 1,100,000 clones; 77% are singletons and the top ten take about 0.89%. The sequencing input was memory CD4+ T cells from PBMCs. Regarding subset: CD45RA-negative fraction. Source of these receptors: a man between 18 and 35 years old in good health. Some clones in this sample may be carry-over from other donors' samples.

The chain couples TRBV5-1 to TRBJ2-7; 13 nucleotides align to TRBD2. This CDR3 has 15 residues. V dropped 5 bases and J dropped 2; count of bases not matched to a gene: 4. Looked up from germline, CDR1 is SGHRS and CDR2 is YFSETQ. Here the CDR3 reads CASSRGLAGPYEQYF. CDR3 nucleotides: TGCGCCAGCAGTCGGGGACTAGCGGGACCCTACGAGCAGTACTTC.

CDR3 nucleotides: TGTGCCTGGAGTGTGGGGGGCGCCTACGAGCAGTACTTC. Translating gives CAWSVGGAYEQYF. This chain connects TRBV30 to TRBJ2-7, with D perhaps being TRBD1 or TRBD2 (6 bases each). Trimming shortened V by 0 bases and J by 2 bases, and 8 bases separated the two germline ends. CDR1 and CDR2 from the germline V gene are GTSNPN and SVGIG (reference sequence). The CDR3 spans 13 residues.

J is TRBJ2-3 and V is TRBV30; D is undetermined. Trimming shortened V by 0 bases and J by 4 bases, and 2 bases separated the two germline ends. Per germline, CDR1 GTSNPN and CDR2 SVGIG (reference sequence). CDR3 size: 11 residues. The CDR3: CAWSVPDTQYF. CDR3 in DNA: TGTGCCTGGAGTGTTCCAGATACGCAGTATTTT.

This chain uses TRBV4-1 with TRBJ2-7; 9 bases fit TRBD2. Unmatched junction bases numbered 10, after V lost 4 bases and J lost 0 bases. The CDR3 spans 17 residues. The germline V gene has CDR1 MGHRA and CDR2 YSYEKL. CDR3 nucleotide sequence: TGCGCCAGCAGCCCCCTGGGGGGTAGCGGGAGCTCCTACGAGCAGTACTTC. Amino acid sequence: CASSPLGGSGSSYEQYF.

The V gene is TRBV7-3, the J gene TRBJ2-5; D is unresolved. The CDR3 sequence is 15 residues long. Germline V lookup: CDR1 SGHTA, CDR2 FQGTGA. Trimming stripped 0 bases from V and 5 bases from J, with 13 bases between. The CDR3 DNA reads as TGTGCCAGCAGCTTAACGGATGGATCGTTCGAGACCCAGTACTTC. Protein: CASSLTDGSFETQYF. The full variable domain, its missing parts supplied by reference TRBV7-3 and TRBJ2-5, is GAGVSQTPSNKVTEKGKYVELRCDPISGHTALYWYRQSLGQGPEFLIYFQGTGAADDSGLPNDRFFAVRPEGSVSTLKIQRTERGDSAVYLCASSLTDGSFETQYFGPGTRLLVL.

The CDR3 is CATSRDSGGGYGYTF. CDR3 DNA: TGTGCCACCAGCAGAGATTCGGGGGGTGGCTATGGCTACACCTTC. The V gene is TRBV15, the J gene TRBJ1-2, with a tentative D call TRBD1 (5 bases). Per germline, CDR1 LNHNV and CDR2 YYDKDF (reference sequence). The V gene lost 0 bases and the J gene lost 4 bases, with 12 bases spanning the gap. The CDR3 consists of 15 residues.

The rearrangement joins TRBV18 to TRBJ2-7; no reliable D call. The CDR3 totals 17 residues. V was clipped by 2 bases and J by 0 bases, with 17 bases between them. Germline CDR1 is KGHSH and CDR2 is LQKENI. The CDR3: CASSPGLSPIPSYEQYF. DNA for the CDR3: TGTGCCAGCTCACCAGGTCTCTCGCCAATCCCCTCCTACGAGCAGTACTTC.

Only a few counts were recorded for this clone. The rearrangement joins TRBV18 to TRBJ2-7, with 7 positions matching TRBD1. The V segment lost 5 bases and the J segment 5 bases; nucleotides outside the gene matches: 9. Germline values: CDR1 KGHSH, CDR2 LQKENI. The CDR3 runs to 14 residues. The CDR3: CASSATGSFDEQYF. In DNA form, the CDR3 reads TGTGCCAGCTCAGCGACAGGGAGCTTTGACGAGCAGTACTTC.

A remark on this clone: This likely reflects a read error, since a far larger clone is one base away. J is TRBJ1-3 and V is TRBV5-1; 9 nucleotides agree with TRBD1. CDR1 is SGHRS and CDR2 is YFSETQ in the germline V gene. V was pared by 0 bases and J by 1 base, with 5 bases of the junction left unmatched. CDR3 length: 17 amino acids. This CDR3 is CASSLAGTGKSGNTIYF. The CDR3 coding sequence is TGCGCCAGCAGCTTGGCCGGGACAGGGAAGTCTGGAAACACCATATATTTT.

This sequence joins TRBV2 and TRBJ1-1, with a weak D call TRBD1 (5 bases). Germline assignment: CDR1 SNHLY and CDR2 FYNNEI. V shed 6 bases and J shed 1 base, with 6 bases lying between them. The length of the CDR3 is 12 residues. Here the CDR3 DNA reads TGTGCCAGCAGGCAGGGGAACACTGAAGCTTTCTTT. This translates into CASRQGNTEAFF.

The chain couples TRBV10-3 to TRBJ2-5; possibly TRBD2 for D (5 bases). The CDR3 is 14 residues long. Trimming left V 8 bases short and J 4 bases short, with 17 bases between. Germline assignment: CDR1 ENHRY and CDR2 SYGVKD. The CDR3 here is CAIGKGGGRETQYF. DNA for the CDR3: TGTGCCATCGGAAAGGGCGGAGGCCGAGAGACCCAGTACTTC.

The chain links TRBV4-1 to TRBJ2-5; TRBD2 might be the D (7 bases). The germline CDR1 and CDR2 sequences are MGHRA and YSYEKL. The length of the CDR3 is 16 residues. V lost 1 base, J lost 2 bases, and 14 bases lay in between. Here the CDR3 reads CASSQALEGGQETQYF. The CDR3 DNA reads as TGCGCCAGCAGCCAAGCCTTAGAGGGGGGGCAAGAGACCCAGTACTTC.

This clone appeared a single time. The genes are TRBV9 and TRBJ2-5; tentative D call: TRBD2 (5 bases). CDR3 size: 15 residues. Germline loops: CDR1 SGDLS, CDR2 YYNGEE. The V end was cut by 1 base, the J end by 1 base, with 11 bases between. CDR3 coding DNA: TGTGCCAGCAGCGTATCCCCGAGCGGCCAAGAGACCCAGTACTTC. It yields the protein CASSVSPSGQETQYF.

To note about this clone: A much larger clone lies one base from this, so it may be a read error. The same CDR3 is also encoded by other DNA sequences in this sample. The V gene is TRBV7-3, the J gene TRBJ2-3; D is unresolved. Between the trimmed V and J ends, which lost 2 bases and 1 base, there was a span of 4 bases. Germline V gene sequence: CDR1 SGHTA, CDR2 FQGTGA. The CDR3 is 13 residues long. The CDR3 DNA follows: TGTGCCAGCAGCTTATCCCGCACAGATACGCAGTATTTT. This encodes CASSLSRTDTQYF.

The genes are TRBV5-1 and TRBJ2-7; 14 bases fit TRBD2. This CDR3 is built from 17 residues. Germline lookup yields CDR1 SGHRS and CDR2 YFSETQ. J gave up 0 bases and V 4 bases, and 6 bases lay outside the gene matches. The chain's CDR3 is CASSVGLAGDRSYEQYF. In DNA, the CDR3 is TGCGCCAGCAGCGTGGGACTAGCGGGAGATCGCTCCTACGAGCAGTACTTC. The variable domain in full, completed from reference TRBV5-1 and TRBJ2-7, reads KAGVTQTPRYLIKTRGQQVTLSCSPISGHRSVSWYQQTPGQGLQFLFEYFSETQRNKGNFPGRFSGRQFSNSRSEMNVSTLELGDSALYLCASSVGLAGDRSYEQYFGPGTRLTVT.

V gene TRBV2 combines with J gene TRBJ2-7; 11 nucleotides line up with TRBD2. The germline V gene encodes CDR1 SNHLY and CDR2 FYNNEI. The CDR3 is made up of 14 amino acids. V shed 5 bases, J shed 6 bases, and the junction held 6 bases outside the gene matches. The CDR3 here is CASSTSSGRSEQYF. CDR3 coding DNA: TGTGCCAGCAGTACGTCTAGCGGGAGGAGCGAGCAGTACTTC.

On this clone: The same CDR3 is also encoded by other DNA sequences in this sample. The chain combines TRBV28 with TRBJ2-5; D uncertain. The length of the CDR3 is 14 residues. Trimming removed 3 bases at V and 2 bases at J, with 10 bases between. CDR1 and CDR2 (germline): MDHEN, SYDVKM. The CDR3, as DNA: TGTGCCAGCAGTTTCCCAGGCGGACAAGAGACCCAGTACTTC. Its translation is CASSFPGGQETQYF.

The gene calls are TRBV28 and TRBJ1-6; D remains ambiguous. V lost 6 bases and J 4 bases, leaving 4 bases between the germline ends. The CDR3 runs to 12 residues. The germline V gene has CDR1 MDHEN and CDR2 SYDVKM. The CDR3 coding sequence is TGTGCCAGCAGCCCATATAATTCACCCCTCCACTTT. This encodes CASSPYNSPLHF.

The CDR3 loop reads CSVAAEGGIQYF. The CDR3 DNA follows: TGCAGCGTTGCGGCAGAGGGGGGCATTCAGTACTTC. The genes are TRBV29-1 and TRBJ2-4; either TRBD1 or TRBD2 may supply D (6 bases each). Between the trimmed V and J ends, which lost 4 bases and 9 bases, there was a span of 13 bases. The length of the CDR3 is 12 residues. Germline-derived CDR1 and CDR2 are SQVTM and ANQGSEA.

This rearrangement joins TRBV15 to TRBJ2-1; the D call may be TRBD1 or TRBD2 (5 bases each). With 3 bases removed from V and 4 bases from J, the gap between germline ends came to 13 bases. The CDR3 length is 15 residues. The V gene's germline CDR1 is LNHNV and CDR2 YYDKDF (reference sequence). CDR3 loop: CATSRPGTAYNEQFF. DNA for the CDR3: TGTGCCACCAGCAGGCCCGGGACCGCATACAATGAGCAGTTCTTC.

The V call is TRBV28, the J call TRBJ1-2; D remains ambiguous. The CDR3 is 12 residues long. Germline values: CDR1 MDHEN, CDR2 SYDVKM. V dropped 4 bases and J dropped 7 bases, with 10 bases sitting between them. The chain's CDR3 is CASSSLAGGYTF. The CDR3 nucleotides read TGTGCCAGCAGTTCGTTGGCCGGTGGCTACACCTTC.

The genes are TRBV9 and TRBJ2-2; 7 nucleotides agree with TRBD2. J was trimmed by 6 bases and V by 0 bases; bases with no gene match: 8. Germline lookup yields CDR1 SGDLS and CDR2 YYNGEE. This CDR3 comprises 16 residues. The CDR3 loop is CASSVGLAGVSGELFF. The DNA of the CDR3 is TGTGCCAGCAGCGTAGGACTAGCCGGCGTTTCCGGGGAGCTGTTTTTT.

CDR3 sequence (DNA): TGTGCCAGCAGCTTGTACCGGGGGCCCCCCTACGAGCAGTACTTC. Protein: CASSLYRGPPYEQYF. The chain is built from TRBV5-6 and TRBJ2-7; either TRBD1 or TRBD2 may supply D (6 bases each). The CDR3 sequence is 15 residues long. CDR1 is SGHDT and CDR2 is YYEEEE in the germline V gene. Trimming left V 1 base short and J 2 bases short, with 13 bases between. The whole variable domain, remainder taken from reference TRBV5-6 and TRBJ2-7, is DAGVTQSPTHLIKTRGQQVTLRCSPKSGHDTVSWYQQALGQGPQFIFQYYEEEERQRGNFPDRFSGHQFPNYSSELNVNALLLGDSALYLCASSLYRGPPYEQYFGPGTRLTVT.

The rearrangement joins TRBV5-6 to TRBJ2-3; D is unresolved. Trimming cost V 4 bases and J 2 bases, with 14 bases left between them. The CDR3 loop spans 15 amino acids. Germline CDR1 reads SGHDT; CDR2 reads YYEEEE. The CDR3 is CASSTSGDITDTQYF. CDR3 nucleotides: TGTGCCAGCAGCACATCAGGTGACATCACAGATACGCAGTATTTT. The whole variable domain, filled in from reference TRBV5-6 and TRBJ2-3, reads DAGVTQSPTHLIKTRGQQVTLRCSPKSGHDTVSWYQQALGQGPQFIFQYYEEEERQRGNFPDRFSGHQFPNYSSELNVNALLLGDSALYLCASSTSGDITDTQYFGPGTRLTVL.

The J gene is TRBJ2-2, the V gene TRBV5-4, with 7 bases matching TRBD2. The junction had 5 bases not matched to a gene; V was cut back by 5 bases and J by 1 base. The CDR3 is 15 residues long. In germline, CDR1 is SGHNT, CDR2 YYREEE (reference sequence). The CDR3 here is CASSPVAGNTGELFF. CDR3 sequence (DNA): TGTGCCAGCAGTCCTGTAGCGGGGAACACCGGGGAGCTGTTTTTT.

This clone has a single count. The chain is built from TRBV29-1 and TRBJ2-1; maybe TRBD2 (5 bases). The V and J ends lost 6 bases and 0 bases respectively, with 15 bases between them. This CDR3 has 15 residues. Germline V lookup: CDR1 SQVTM, CDR2 ANQGSEA. The CDR3 spells CSVGPRADSYNEQFF. CDR3 bases: TGCAGCGTGGGCCCGAGAGCGGACTCCTACAATGAGCAGTTCTTC.

The chain combines TRBV7-2 with TRBJ2-3; D is uncertain. Germline V gene lookup returns CDR1 SGHTA and CDR2 FQGNSA. V lost 0 bases, J lost 7 bases, and 11 bases lay in between. The CDR3 loop spans 14 amino acids. The CDR3 DNA is TGTGCCAGCAGCTTAGCCCCCCGCCTTAATACGCAGTATTTT. It encodes CASSLAPRLNTQYF.